The source of this T cell receptor beta chain is a study of blood T cell repertoires in COVID-19. Study at large: There were acute and convalescent COVID-19 samples, and they came from the United States, Italy and Spain.

Authors' analysis steps: The authors estimated nucleated cell counts from reference gene primer amplification. TCRdb's table, derived via immunoSEQ multiplex PCR, lists solely in-frame clones and lacks some. V, J and clone size are taken as reported in that table, and D and trimming were inferred from the DNA itself. The sample lists about 160,000 clones, roughly 77% occurring once. V was shortened by 7 bases and J by 0 bases, with 7 bases between the two germline ends. The germline V gene has CDR1 SQVTM and CDR2 ANQGSEA. This CDR3 has 12 amino acids. This chain joins TRBV29-1 and TRBJ1-3; D is ambiguous. This clonotype was sampled from a human donor in a cohort sampled during active COVID-19. Material for sequencing was peripheral blood. The CDR3 sequence is CSAGRSGNTIYF. The CDR3 bases are TGCAGCGCCGGTCGCTCTGGAAACACCATATATTTT.